A selection of T cell receptor beta chains follows, all from one sample in a study of kidney transplant recipient with SARS-CoV-2 infection. TCRdb redid the calling of the reads with MiXCR, one entry per CDR3 protein. The profile shows fewer than 250,000 distinct CDR3 sequences, 25% to 35% of them singletons. Material: a blood sample, obtained at baseline and between days 110 and 120 from a kidney transplant recipient. The receptors stem from a male patient between 25 and 39 years old who had COVID-19 and was a kidney transplant recipient. Some T cells could come from the graft donor. Each CDR3 is given without its conserved first and last residue.

12	TRBV12-3/TRBV12-4	NA	ASSLQQGAYEQY
15	TRBV3-1	TRBJ2-5	ASSWVAPISFSETQY
11	TRBV5-1	NA	ASSLVGLETQY
14	TRBV5-1	TRBJ1-2	ASFTRSVRKTYGYT
12	TRBV20-1	TRBJ1-5	STRGYRENQPQH
13	TRBV9	TRBJ2-3	ASSLRPWTTDTQY
14	TRBV7-8	TRBJ1-5	ASSHPRGLSNQPQH
13	TRBV7-9	TRBJ2-5	ASSLVQGDPETQY
11	TRBV20-1	TRBJ2-1	SATGLSPHEQF
16	TRBV29-1	TRBJ2-3	SVEDRGSTGTSGRTQY
10	TRBV6-6	TRBJ1-1	ASSYQGHEAF
13	TRBV13	TRBJ1-1	ASSRAGQGVAEAF
14	TRBV6-5	TRBJ1-2	ASSLEYRLGNYGYT
12	TRBV25-1	TRBJ2-5	ASSENRGHETQY
14	TRBV30	TRBJ1-2	AWWGRRYRKTYGYT
14	TRBV5-3	TRBJ1-2	ARFWTVVRKTYGYT
13	TRBV9	TRBJ2-1	ASSRTSGSFNEQF
15	TRBV6-6	TRBJ1-3	ASLSGSDRGAGNTIY
15	TRBV7-8	TRBJ1-2	ASSYILFTRKTYGHT
14	TRBV5-1	TRBJ2-1	ASSQTGFSSYNEQF